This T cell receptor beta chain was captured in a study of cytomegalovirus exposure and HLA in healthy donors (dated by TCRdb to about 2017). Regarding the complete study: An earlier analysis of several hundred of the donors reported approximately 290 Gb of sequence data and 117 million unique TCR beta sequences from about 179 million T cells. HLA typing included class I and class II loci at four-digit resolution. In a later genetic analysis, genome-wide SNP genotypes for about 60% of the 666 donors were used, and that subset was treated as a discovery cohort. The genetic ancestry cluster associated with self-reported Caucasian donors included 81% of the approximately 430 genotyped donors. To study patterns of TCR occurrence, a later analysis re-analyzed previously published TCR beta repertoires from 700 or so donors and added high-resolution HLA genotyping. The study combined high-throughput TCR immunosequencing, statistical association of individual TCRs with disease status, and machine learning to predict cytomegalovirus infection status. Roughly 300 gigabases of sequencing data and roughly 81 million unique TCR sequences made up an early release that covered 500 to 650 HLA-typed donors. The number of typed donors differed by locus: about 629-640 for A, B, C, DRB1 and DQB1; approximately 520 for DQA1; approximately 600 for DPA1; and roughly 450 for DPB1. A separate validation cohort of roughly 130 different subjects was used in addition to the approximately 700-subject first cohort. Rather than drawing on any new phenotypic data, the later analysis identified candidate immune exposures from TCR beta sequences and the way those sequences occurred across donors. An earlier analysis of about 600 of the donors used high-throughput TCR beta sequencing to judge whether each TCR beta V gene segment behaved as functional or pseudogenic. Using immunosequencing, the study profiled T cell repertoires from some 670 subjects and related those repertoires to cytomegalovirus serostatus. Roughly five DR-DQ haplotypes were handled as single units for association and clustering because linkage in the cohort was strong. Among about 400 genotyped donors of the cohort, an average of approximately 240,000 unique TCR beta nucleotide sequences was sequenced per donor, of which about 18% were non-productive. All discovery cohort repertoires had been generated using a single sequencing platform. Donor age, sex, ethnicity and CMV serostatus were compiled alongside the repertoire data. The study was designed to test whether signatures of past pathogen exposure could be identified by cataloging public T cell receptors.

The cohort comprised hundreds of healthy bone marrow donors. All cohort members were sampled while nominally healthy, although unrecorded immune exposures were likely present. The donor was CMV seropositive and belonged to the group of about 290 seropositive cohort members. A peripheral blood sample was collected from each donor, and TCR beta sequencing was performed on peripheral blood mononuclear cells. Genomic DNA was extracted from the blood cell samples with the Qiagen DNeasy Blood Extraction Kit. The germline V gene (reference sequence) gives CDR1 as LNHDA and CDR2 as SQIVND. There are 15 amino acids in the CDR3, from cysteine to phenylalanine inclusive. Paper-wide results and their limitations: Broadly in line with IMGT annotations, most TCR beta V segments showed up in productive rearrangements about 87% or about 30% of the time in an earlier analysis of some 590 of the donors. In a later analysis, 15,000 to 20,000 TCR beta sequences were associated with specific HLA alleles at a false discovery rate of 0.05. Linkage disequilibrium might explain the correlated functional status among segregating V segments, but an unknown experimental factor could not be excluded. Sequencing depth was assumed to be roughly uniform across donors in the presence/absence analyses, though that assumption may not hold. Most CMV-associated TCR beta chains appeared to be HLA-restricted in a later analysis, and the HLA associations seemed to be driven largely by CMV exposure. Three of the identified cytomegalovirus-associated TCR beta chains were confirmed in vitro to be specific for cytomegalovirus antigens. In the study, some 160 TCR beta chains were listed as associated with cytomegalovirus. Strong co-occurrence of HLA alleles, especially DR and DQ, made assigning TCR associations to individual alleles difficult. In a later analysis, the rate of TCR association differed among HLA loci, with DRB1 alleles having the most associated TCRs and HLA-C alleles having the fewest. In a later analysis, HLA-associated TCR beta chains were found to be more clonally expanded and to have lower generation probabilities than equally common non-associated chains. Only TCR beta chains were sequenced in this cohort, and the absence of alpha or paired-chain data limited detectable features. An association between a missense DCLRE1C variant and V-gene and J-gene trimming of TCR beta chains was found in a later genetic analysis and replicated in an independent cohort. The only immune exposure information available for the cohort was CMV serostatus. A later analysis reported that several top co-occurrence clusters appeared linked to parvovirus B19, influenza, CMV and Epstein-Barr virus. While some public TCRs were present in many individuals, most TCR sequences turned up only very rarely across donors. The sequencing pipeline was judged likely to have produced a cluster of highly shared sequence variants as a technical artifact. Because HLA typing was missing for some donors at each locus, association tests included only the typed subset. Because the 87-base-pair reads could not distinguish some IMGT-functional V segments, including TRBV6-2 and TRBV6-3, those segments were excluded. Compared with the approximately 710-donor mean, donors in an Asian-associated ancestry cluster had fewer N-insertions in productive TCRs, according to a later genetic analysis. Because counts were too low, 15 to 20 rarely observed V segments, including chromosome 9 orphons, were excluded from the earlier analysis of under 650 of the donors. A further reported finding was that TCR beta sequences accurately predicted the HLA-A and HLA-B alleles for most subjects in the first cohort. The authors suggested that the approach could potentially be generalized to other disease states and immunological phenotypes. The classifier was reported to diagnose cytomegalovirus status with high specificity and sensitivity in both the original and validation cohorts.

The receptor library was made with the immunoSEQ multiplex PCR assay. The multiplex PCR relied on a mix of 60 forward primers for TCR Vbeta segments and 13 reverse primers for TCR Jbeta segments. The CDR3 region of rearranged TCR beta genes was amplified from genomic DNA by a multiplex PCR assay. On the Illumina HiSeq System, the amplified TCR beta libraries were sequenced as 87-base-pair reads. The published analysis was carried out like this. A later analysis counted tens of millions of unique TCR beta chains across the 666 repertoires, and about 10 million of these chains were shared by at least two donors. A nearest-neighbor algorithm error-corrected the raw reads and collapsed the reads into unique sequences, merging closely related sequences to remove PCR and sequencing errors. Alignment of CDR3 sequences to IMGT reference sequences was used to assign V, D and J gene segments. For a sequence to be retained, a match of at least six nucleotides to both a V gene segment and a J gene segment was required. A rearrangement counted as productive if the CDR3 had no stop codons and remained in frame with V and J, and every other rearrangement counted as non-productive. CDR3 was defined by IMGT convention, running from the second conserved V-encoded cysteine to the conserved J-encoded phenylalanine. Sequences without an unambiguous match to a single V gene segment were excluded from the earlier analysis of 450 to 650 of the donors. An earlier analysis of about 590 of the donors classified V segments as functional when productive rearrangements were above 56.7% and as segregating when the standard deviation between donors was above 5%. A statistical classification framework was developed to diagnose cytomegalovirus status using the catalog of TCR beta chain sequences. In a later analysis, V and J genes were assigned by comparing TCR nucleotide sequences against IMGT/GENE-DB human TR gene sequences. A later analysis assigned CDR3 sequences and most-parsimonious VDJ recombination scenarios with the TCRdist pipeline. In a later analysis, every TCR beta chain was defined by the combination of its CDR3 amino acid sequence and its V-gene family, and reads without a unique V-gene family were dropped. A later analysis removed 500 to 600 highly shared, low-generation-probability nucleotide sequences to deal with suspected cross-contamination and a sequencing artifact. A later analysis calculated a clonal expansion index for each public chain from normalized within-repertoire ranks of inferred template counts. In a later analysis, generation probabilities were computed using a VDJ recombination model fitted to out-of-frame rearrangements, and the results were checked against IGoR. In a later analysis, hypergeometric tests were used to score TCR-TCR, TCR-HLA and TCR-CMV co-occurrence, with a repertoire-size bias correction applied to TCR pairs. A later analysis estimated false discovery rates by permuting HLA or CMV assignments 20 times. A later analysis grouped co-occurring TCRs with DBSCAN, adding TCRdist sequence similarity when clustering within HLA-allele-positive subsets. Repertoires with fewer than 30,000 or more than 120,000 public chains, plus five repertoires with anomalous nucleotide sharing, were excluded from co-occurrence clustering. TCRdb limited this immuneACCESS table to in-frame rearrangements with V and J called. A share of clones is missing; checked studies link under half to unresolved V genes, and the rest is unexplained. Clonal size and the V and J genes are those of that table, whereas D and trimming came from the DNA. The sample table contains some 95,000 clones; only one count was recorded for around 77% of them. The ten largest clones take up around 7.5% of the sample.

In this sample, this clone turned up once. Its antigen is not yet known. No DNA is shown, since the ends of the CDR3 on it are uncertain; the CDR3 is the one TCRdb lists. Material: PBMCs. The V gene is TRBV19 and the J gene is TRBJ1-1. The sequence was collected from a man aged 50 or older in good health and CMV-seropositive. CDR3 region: CASTSVGGMNTEAFF.